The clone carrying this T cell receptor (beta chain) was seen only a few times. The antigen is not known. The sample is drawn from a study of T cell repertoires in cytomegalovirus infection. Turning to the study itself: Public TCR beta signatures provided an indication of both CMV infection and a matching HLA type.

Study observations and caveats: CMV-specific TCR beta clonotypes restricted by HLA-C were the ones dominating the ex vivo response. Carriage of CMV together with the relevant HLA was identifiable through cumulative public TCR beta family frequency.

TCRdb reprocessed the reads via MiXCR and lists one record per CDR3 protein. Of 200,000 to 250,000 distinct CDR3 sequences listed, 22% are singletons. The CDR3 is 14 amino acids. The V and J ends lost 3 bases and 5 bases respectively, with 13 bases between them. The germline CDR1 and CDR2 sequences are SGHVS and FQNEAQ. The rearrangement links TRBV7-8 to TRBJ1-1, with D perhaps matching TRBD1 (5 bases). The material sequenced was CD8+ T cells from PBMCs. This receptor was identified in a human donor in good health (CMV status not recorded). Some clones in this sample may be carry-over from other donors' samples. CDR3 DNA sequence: TGTGCCAGCAGCTTCTCAGGGAGTCGGACTGAAGCTTTCTTT. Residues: CASSFSGSRTEAFF.